This T cell receptor beta chain was obtained from a study of CD8 T cells in Susac syndrome. CDR3 length equals 12 residues. Germline V gene data show CDR1 as DFQATT and CDR2 as SNEGSKA (reference sequence). Reverse transcription of about 0.5 to 1 ug RNA was carried out with random hexamers. TCRdb re-analysed the immunoSEQ multiplex PCR reads in MiXCR, keeping a single row per CDR3 protein. Of 150,000 to 200,000 distinct CDR3 sequences in the sample, approximately 95% were seen once. This chain uses TRBV20-1 with TRBJ1-1; D not resolved. The source material was CD4+ T cells from PBMCs. This TCR derives from a human donor with multiple sclerosis. DNA for the CDR3: TGCAGCCATCTGGGCGCAGGAACTGAAGCTTTCTTT. It translates to CSHLGAGTEAFF.